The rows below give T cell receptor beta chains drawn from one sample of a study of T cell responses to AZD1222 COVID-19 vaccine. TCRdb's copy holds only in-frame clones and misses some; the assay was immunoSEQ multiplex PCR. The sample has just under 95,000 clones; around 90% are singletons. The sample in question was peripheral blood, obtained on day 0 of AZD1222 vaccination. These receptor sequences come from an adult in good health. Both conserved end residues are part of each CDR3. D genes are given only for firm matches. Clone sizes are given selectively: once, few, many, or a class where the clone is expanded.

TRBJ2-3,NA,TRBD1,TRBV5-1,CASSLGTGGTDTQYF,TGCGCCAGCAGCTTGGGGACAGGGGGCACAGATACGCAGTATTTT
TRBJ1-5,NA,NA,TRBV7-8,CASSLAPLGNQPQHF,TGTGCCAGCAGCTTAGCCCCCCTAGGCAATCAGCCCCAGCATTTT
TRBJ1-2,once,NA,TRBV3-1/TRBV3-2,CASRRSGRGPNPYGYTF,TGTGCCAGCAGGCGATCAGGCAGGGGCCCTAACCCCTATGGCTACACCTTC
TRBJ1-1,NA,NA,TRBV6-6,CASSAQPEAFF,TGTGCCAGCAGTGCACAACCTGAAGCTTTCTTT
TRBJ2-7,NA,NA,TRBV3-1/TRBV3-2,CASSHSSYEQYF,TGTGCCAGCAGCCACTCGAGCTACGAGCAGTACTTC
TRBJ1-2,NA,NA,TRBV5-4,CASSAKQGSQGYGYTF,TGTGCCAGCAGCGCAAAACAGGGTTCACAAGGCTATGGCTACACCTTC
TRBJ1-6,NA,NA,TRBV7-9,CACCTHDRKGPSSPLHF,TGTGCCTGCTGCACCCACGACAGGAAGGGGCCGAGTTCACCCCTCCACTTT
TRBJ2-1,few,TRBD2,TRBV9,CASSFSGGAHYNEQFF,TGTGCCAGCAGCTTTAGCGGGGGAGCTCACTACAATGAGCAGTTCTTC
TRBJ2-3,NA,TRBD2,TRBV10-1,CASTSGGTIHLSNTQYF,TGCGCCAGCACTAGCGGGGGGACAATACACCTGTCAAATACGCAGTATTTT
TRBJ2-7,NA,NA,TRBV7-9,CASSVSGYEQYF,TGTGCCAGCAGCGTAAGTGGTTACGAGCAGTACTTC
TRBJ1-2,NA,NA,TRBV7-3,CASSIGQRGFYGYTF,TGTGCCAGCAGCATAGGACAGAGGGGTTTCTATGGCTACACCTTC
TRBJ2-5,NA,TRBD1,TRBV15,CATDKGGTGGTSKTQYF,TGTGCCACCGATAAGGGAGGGACAGGGGGAACCTCAAAGACCCAGTACTTC
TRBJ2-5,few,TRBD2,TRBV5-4,CASSARTSGGFETQYF,TGTGCCAGCAGCGCTAGGACTAGCGGGGGGTTTGAGACCCAGTACTTC
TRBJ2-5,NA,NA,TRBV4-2,CASSQVSGRNQETQYF,TGTGCCAGCAGCCAAGTTTCCGGTCGGAACCAAGAGACCCAGTACTTC
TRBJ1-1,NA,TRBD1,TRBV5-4,CASRRDRGGTEAFF,TGTGCCAGCAGACGGGACAGGGGGGGCACTGAAGCTTTCTTT
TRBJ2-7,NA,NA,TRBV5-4,CASSLVGSYEQYF,TGTGCCAGCAGCTTGGTGGGGTCCTACGAGCAGTACTTC
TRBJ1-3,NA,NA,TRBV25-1,CASSSRSRQGSGNTIYF,TGTGCCAGCAGTTCCCGATCACGGCAAGGGTCTGGAAACACCATATATTTT
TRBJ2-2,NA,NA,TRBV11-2,CASSLDGAGELFF,TGTGCCAGCAGCCTTGATGGGGCTGGGGAGCTGTTTTTT
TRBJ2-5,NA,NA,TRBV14,CASSQPNSQETQYF,TGTGCCAGCAGCCAGCCGAATTCCCAAGAGACCCAGTACTTC
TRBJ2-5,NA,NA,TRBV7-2,CASSFSAGPDETQYF,TGTGCCAGCAGCTTTTCGGCGGGGCCAGATGAGACCCAGTACTTC
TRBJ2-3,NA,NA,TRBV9,CASSVEGYSADTQYF,TGTGCCAGCAGCGTAGAGGGGTATTCTGCAGATACGCAGTATTTT
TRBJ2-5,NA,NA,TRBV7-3,CASSLNRLGAGKETQYF,TGTGCCAGCAGCTTAAATCGTCTGGGGGCCGGGAAAGAGACCCAGTACTTC
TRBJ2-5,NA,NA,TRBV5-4,CASSSTEGTQYF,TGTGCCAGCAGCTCTACAGAAGGGACCCAGTACTTC
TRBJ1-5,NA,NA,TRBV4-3,CASSQDRPGRGGRNQPQHF,TGCGCCAGCAGCCAAGATCGGCCCGGGAGGGGGGGTCGCAATCAGCCCCAGCATTTT
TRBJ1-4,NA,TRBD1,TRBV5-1,CASSFGQANNEKLFF,TGCGCCAGCAGCTTCGGACAGGCAAATAATGAAAAACTGTTTTTT
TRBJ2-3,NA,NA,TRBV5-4,CASSARLTDTQYF,TGTGCCAGCAGCGCGCGGTTGACAGATACGCAGTATTTT
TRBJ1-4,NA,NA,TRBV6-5,CASRPTGPSGGKLFF,TGTGCCAGCAGACCAACAGGGCCCTCCGGCGGAAAACTGTTTTTT
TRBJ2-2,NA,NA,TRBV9,CASSDRTNTGELFF,TGTGCCAGCAGCGACAGGACGAACACCGGGGAGCTGTTTTTT
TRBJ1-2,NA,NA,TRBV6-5,CASRTSRDYGYTF,TGTGCCAGCAGAACTAGCCGAGACTATGGCTACACCTTC
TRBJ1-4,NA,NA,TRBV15,CATSRGGGYEKLFF,TGTGCCACCAGCAGGGGGGGCGGTTATGAAAAACTGTTTTTT
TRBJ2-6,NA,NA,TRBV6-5,CASSSLGDSGANVLTF,TGTGCCAGCAGTTCCCTCGGCGACTCTGGGGCCAACGTCCTGACTTTC
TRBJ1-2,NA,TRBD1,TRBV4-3,CASSQGRTGGFFYGYTF,TGCGCCAGCAGCCAAGGTCGGACAGGGGGTTTTTTCTATGGCTACACCTTC
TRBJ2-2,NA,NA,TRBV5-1,CASSLGHRTGELFF,TGCGCCAGCAGCTTGGGACACCGGACCGGGGAGCTGTTTTTT
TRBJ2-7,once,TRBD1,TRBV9,CASSVGTGGPNEQYF,TGTGCCAGCAGCGTGGGGACAGGGGGACCCAACGAGCAGTACTTC
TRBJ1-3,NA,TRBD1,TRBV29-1,CSVNTGAGNTIYF,TGCAGCGTGAATACAGGGGCTGGAAACACCATATATTTT
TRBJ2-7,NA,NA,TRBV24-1,CATSRAGSYEQYF,TGTGCCACCTCGCGGGCAGGGTCGTACGAGCAGTACTTC
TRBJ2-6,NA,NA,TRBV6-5,CASSWADSGANVLTF,TGTGCCAGCAGTTGGGCAGACTCTGGGGCCAACGTCCTGACTTTC
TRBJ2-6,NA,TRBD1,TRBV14,CASSQDGTGVNVLTF,TGTGCCAGCAGCCAAGACGGGACAGGTGTCAACGTCCTGACTTTC
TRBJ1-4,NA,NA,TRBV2,CASKQGEGGEKLFF,TGTGCCAGCAAACAGGGCGAGGGTGGTGAAAAACTGTTTTTT
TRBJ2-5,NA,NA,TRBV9,CASSTSGTGGETQYF,TGTGCCAGCAGCACCTCCGGGACGGGTGGGGAGACCCAGTACTTC
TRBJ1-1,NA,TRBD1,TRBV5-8,CASSFYRGWRAFF,TGTGCCAGCAGCTTTTACAGGGGTTGGAGAGCTTTCTTT
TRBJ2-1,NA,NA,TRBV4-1,CASSQEGEASSYNEQFF,TGCGCCAGCAGCCAAGAGGGGGAGGCGAGCTCCTACAATGAGCAGTTCTTC
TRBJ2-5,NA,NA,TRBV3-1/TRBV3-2,CASSPPGQETQYF,TGTGCCAGCAGCCCCCCAGGCCAAGAGACCCAGTACTTC
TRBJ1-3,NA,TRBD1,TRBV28,CASSLLSGGGGNTIYF,TGTGCCAGCAGTTTATTATCAGGGGGCGGTGGAAACACCATATATTTT
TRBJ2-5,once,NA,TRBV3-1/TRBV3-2,CASEDRTFQETQYF,TGTGCCAGCGAGGACAGAACTTTCCAAGAGACCCAGTACTTC
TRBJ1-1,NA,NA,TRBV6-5,CATSRNTEAFF,TGTGCCACAAGCCGGAACACTGAAGCTTTCTTT
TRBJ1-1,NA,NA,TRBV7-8,CASSLAGYTEAFF,TGTGCCAGCAGCTTAGCAGGGTACACTGAAGCTTTCTTT
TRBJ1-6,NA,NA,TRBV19,CASSMTNRVSPLHF,TGTGCCAGTAGTATGACTAACAGGGTTTCACCCCTCCACTTT